This T cell receptor (beta chain) was identified in a study of blood T cell repertoires in COVID-19. Study context: The United States, Italy and Spain provided the acute and convalescent COVID-19 samples. The analysed material was cDNA or gDNA that came from T cells, B-cell-depleted T cells, or PBMCs.

The CDR3 length is 14 residues. Germline CDR1 is KGHSH and CDR2 is LQKENI. The ends were cut back, 6 bases at V and 0 bases at J, with 6 bases in the middle. Original processing notes: Amplification of reference gene primers was used by the study to estimate nucleated cell counts. The method was immunoSEQ multiplex PCR; TCRdb's version includes in-frame clones alone and lacks a portion of them. The DNA gave D and trimming, while V, J and clone size come from that table. The repertoire holds under 95,000 clones, with over 80% as singletons. Sequenced input: peripheral blood. The clonotype comes from a human donor in a cohort sampled during active COVID-19. The chain has TRBV18 and TRBJ2-6; D is possibly TRBD2 (6 bases). Here the CDR3 DNA reads TGTGCCAGCTCGCGGGACTCTGGGGCCAACGTCCTGACTTTC. Amino acids: CASSRDSGANVLTF.